This T cell receptor (beta chain) was recovered during a study of OX40 agonist ivuxolimab in advanced cancers. Overall study: Past anti-PD-1, anti-PD-L1 or anti-CTLA-4 therapy was accepted, and 40% to 45% had received some.

Some clones are missing from TCRdb's copy, which holds only in-frame ones; the method was immunoSEQ multiplex PCR. The sample records over 10,000 clones, approximately 78% being singletons. CDR3 length: 13 amino acids. Germline CDR1 MRHNA, CDR2 SNTAGT. V was cut by 3 bases and J by 3 bases, with 9 bases left in between. The sequencing here drew on CD4+ or CD8+ T cells sorted from blood, taken in a trial of the OX40 agonist ivuxolimab. The receptor's source is an adult with an advanced solid tumor such as melanoma, head and neck, liver or kidney cancer. The chain couples TRBV6-4 to TRBJ2-7, with unresolved D. CDR3 in amino acids: CASSESHGYEQYF. As DNA, the CDR3 is TGTGCCAGCAGTGAATCCCACGGCTACGAGCAGTACTTC.